This TCR beta chain appears in the sequencing data of a study of cytomegalovirus exposure and HLA in healthy donors. General study points: Cytomegalovirus-associated TCR beta chains were listed, numbering some 150. By HLA locus, TCR association rates varied in a later analysis, with DRB1 showing the most and HLA-C the fewest.

Worth noting for this clone: Its antigen is undetermined.

Amplification used 60 Vbeta primers and 13 Jbeta primers. Some clones are missing from TCRdb's copy, which holds only in-frame ones; the method was immunoSEQ multiplex PCR. The data show about 190,000 clones, 80% to 90% seen once. Nominal health characterized the donors when sampled, though unrecorded immune exposures were likely. CDR3 size: 14 residues. V dropped 5 bases and J dropped 4 bases, with 11 bases sitting between them. Looked up from germline, CDR1 is SGHTA and CDR2 is FQGTGA. The sample taken for sequencing was PBMCs. The chain recombines TRBV7-3 with TRBJ2-2, with D possibly being TRBD2 (6 bases). The source is a woman under 40 in good health and CMV-seronegative. For the CDR3, the DNA is TGTGCCAGCAGCCCGACTAGTGGCACCGGGGAGCTGTTTTTT. As protein: CASSPTSGTGELFF.